This TCR beta chain was recovered during a study of vaccination and CD4 T cells after COVID-19. Sequenced with the Oncomine TCR Beta short-read assay was DNA taken from cultured CD4+ T cells. TCRdb redid the calling of the PCR reads with MiXCR, one entry per CDR3 protein. The table lists roughly 8,400 distinct CDR3 sequences, 60% of them singletons. The length of the CDR3 is 16 residues. V lost 4 bases and J lost 4, with 17 bases in between. CDR1 is SGHTA, CDR2 FQGNSA, per germline. Treatment defined: 10-day PBMC culture with coronavirus spike peptide pools or control peptides (ViraFEST assay). On this clonotype itself: As yet, its antigen is unknown.

This chain uses TRBV7-2 with TRBJ2-1; D may be TRBD2 (6 bases). The sequence came from a human donor with COVID-19. This sample comprised cultured CD4+ T cells from blood, obtained after SARS-CoV-2 vaccination. CDR3 nucleotide sequence: TGTGCCAGCAGCTACGGGGGAGAGATAACATACAATGAGCAGTTCTTC. Its protein product is CASSYGGEITYNEQFF.